This paragraph covers one TCR beta chain sequence. What it binds is not known. These data come from a study of cytomegalovirus exposure and HLA in healthy donors. Overall study context: From roughly 180 million T cells, an earlier analysis saw some 120 million unique TCR beta sequences. Overall study findings and caveats: Across all donors, roughly uniform sequencing depth was an assumption of the presence/absence analyses.

The PCR had 60 Vbeta and 13 Jbeta primers. TCRdb keeps only in-frame clones here, not all; method: immunoSEQ multiplex PCR. The data hold 200,000 to 250,000 clones, with over 65% observed a single time. The CDR3 runs 14 residues. Germline CDR1 SEHNR, CDR2 FQNEAQ (reference sequence). V was trimmed by 3 bases and J by 5 bases, leaving 14 bases between them. This TCR was recovered from a human donor in good health. V gene TRBV7-9 combines with J gene TRBJ2-7, with TRBD1 as a possible D gene (5 bases). Sequencing input: PBMCs. The CDR3 sequence is CASSFDRDPHEQYF. CDR3 nucleotide sequence: TGTGCCAGCAGCTTCGACAGAGACCCCCACGAGCAGTACTTC.